Sequencing of this T cell receptor beta chain was carried out in a study of control samples from healthy donors and cancer patients. Method: immunoSEQ multiplex PCR; TCRdb's copy keeps in-frame clones and lacks some. Of about 270,000 clones in the sample, around 80% were seen once. Germline V CDR1 and CDR2: DFQATT, SNEGSKA (reference sequence). Deletions cut 3 bases from V and 2 bases from J, with 11 bases between. The CDR3 has 13 residues. This TCR was sampled from a woman in her sixties with lung cancer. The chain links TRBV20-1 to TRBJ2-7; tentative D call: TRBD2 (5 bases). Input material: PBMCs. The CDR3 DNA reads TGCAGTGCTAGTCGACCCGGGACCTACGAGCAGTACTTC. It specifies CSASRPGTYEQYF.